This T cell receptor beta chain was documented in a study of long-term antiretroviral therapy in people with HIV. It was version v3.0 of the immunoSEQ assay that was run at survey level. The assay was immunoSEQ multiplex PCR, and TCRdb's table has in-frame clones only and misses some. The table has more than 25,000 clones, 97% seen once. With V trimmed by 5 bases and J by 7 bases, 7 bases remained unmatched. CDR1 and CDR2 (germline): SNHLY, FYNNEI. This CDR3 contains 14 residues. The sequenced sample was unsorted PBMCs, obtained 7.6 years after starting antiretroviral therapy. The sequence came from a man under 40 with HIV. The gene calls are TRBV2 and TRBJ2-7; 11 positions match TRBD1. The CDR3 sequence is CASSPDRGPGEQYF. CDR3 sequence (DNA): TGTGCCAGCAGTCCGGACAGGGGGCCAGGGGAGCAGTACTTC.